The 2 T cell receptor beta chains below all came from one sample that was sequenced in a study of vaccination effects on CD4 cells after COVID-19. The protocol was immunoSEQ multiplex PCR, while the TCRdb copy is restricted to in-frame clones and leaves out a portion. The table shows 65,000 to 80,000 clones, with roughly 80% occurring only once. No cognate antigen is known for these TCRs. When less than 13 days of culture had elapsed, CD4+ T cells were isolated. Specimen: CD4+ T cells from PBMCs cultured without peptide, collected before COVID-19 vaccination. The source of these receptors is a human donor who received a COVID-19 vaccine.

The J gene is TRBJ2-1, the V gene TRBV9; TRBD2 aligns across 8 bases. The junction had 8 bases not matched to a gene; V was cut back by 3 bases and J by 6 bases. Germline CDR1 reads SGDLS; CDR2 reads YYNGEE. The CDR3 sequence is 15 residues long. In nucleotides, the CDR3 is TGTGCCAGCAGCGCCACTAGCGGTCCATTCAATGAGCAGTTCTTC. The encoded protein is CASSATSGPFNEQFF.

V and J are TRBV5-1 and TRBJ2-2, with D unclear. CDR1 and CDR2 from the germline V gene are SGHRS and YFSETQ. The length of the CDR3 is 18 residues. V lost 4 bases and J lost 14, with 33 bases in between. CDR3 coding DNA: TGCGCCAGCAGCACAAGACTCACATCGCAATCCGCCAGTTTCAACCTGTTTTTT. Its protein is CASSTRLTSQSASFNLFF.